The next 25 T cell receptor beta chains were all read from a single sample in a study of sequential checkpoint blockade in melanoma. Treatment described: randomized to nivolumab then ipilimumab (arm A) or the reverse (arm B). Assay: immunoSEQ multiplex PCR; the TCRdb copy retains only in-frame clones and omits some. Counted here are over 15,000 clones, 70% to 80% occurring once; the ten biggest clones make up approximately 12%. The sequenced sample was CD8+ T cells sorted from blood (inferred from file names), obtained from a patient given nivolumab and ipilimumab in sequence. Every receptor here comes from a human donor with melanoma.

The chain is built from TRBV5-4 and TRBJ1-4, with TRBD1 matching 8 bases. The germline gives CDR1 SGHNT, CDR2 YYREEE (reference sequence). The CDR3 loop spans 15 amino acids. Losses at the gene ends were 0 bases for V and 8 bases for J; bases not matched to a gene: 6. CDR3 in amino acids: CASSLAGQGHEKLFF. The CDR3 bases are TGTGCCAGCAGCTTGGCCGGACAGGGTCACGAAAAACTGTTTTTT.

This rearrangement joins TRBV11-1 to TRBJ1-1, with 7 positions matching TRBD1. J gave up 4 bases and V 1 base, and 3 bases lay outside the gene matches. The CDR3 loop spans 14 amino acids. Germline values: CDR1 SGHAT, CDR2 FQDESV (reference sequence). The CDR3 region has the DNA TGTGCCAGCAGCTTAGACAGGGGTGGCACTGAAGCTTTCTTT. It specifies CASSLDRGGTEAFF.

CDR3 sequence: CASSLEGTAARYEQYF. CDR3 bases: TGTGCCAGCAGCTTAGAAGGGACAGCCGCGCGGTACGAGCAGTACTTC. This chain joins TRBV7-9 and TRBJ2-7, with 7 nucleotides matching TRBD1. This CDR3 has 16 residues. Germline V gives CDR1 SEHNR, CDR2 FQNEAQ (reference sequence). The ends lost 1 base at V and 4 bases at J; junction bases unmatched: 10.

This clone has only a few counts. This probably arose from a read error, given a far larger clone one base away. V is TRBV5-1 and J is TRBJ2-7, with D perhaps matching TRBD2 (6 bases). V was pared by 0 bases and J by 1 base, with 14 bases between. The CDR3 is made up of 16 amino acids. Looked up from germline, CDR1 is SGHRS and CDR2 is YFSETQ. CDR3 sequence (DNA): TGCGCCAGCAGCTTGGGGGCGGGGACGCGGTCCTACGAGCAGTACTTC. Translation: CASSLGAGTRSYEQYF.

This chain links TRBV6-5 with TRBJ1-5; D not resolved. Germline V gene lookup returns CDR1 MNHEY and CDR2 SVGAGI. V shed 0 bases and J shed 5 bases, with 5 bases lying between them. This CDR3 has 13 amino acids. The CDR3 coding sequence is TGTGCCAGCAGTTACTCCGAGTATCAGCCCCAGCATTTT. Residues: CASSYSEYQPQHF.

The genes are TRBV4-3 and TRBJ2-6; 7 nucleotides align to TRBD1. Germline lookup yields CDR1 LGHNA and CDR2 YSLEER. With V trimmed by 0 bases and J by 2 bases, 1 base remained unmatched. The CDR3 sequence is 16 residues long. The CDR3 region has the DNA TGCGCCAGCAGCCAAGAACAGGGGACTGGGGCCAACGTCCTGACTTTC. Encoded protein: CASSQEQGTGANVLTF.

The chain uses TRBV7-2 and TRBJ2-7; maybe TRBD1 (6 bases). The CDR3 covers 15 residues. Germline CDR1 reads SGHTA; CDR2 reads FQGNSA. The ends were cut back, 4 bases at V and 2 bases at J, with 15 bases in the middle. CDR3 in amino acids: CASSSIRTVPYEQYF. For the CDR3, the DNA is TGTGCCAGCAGCTCGATTCGGACAGTGCCCTACGAGCAGTACTTC.

A remark on this clone: The junction departs from germline at one end; a sequencing error may be responsible. The chain joins TRBV30 to TRBJ1-3, with 9 bases identical to TRBD1. Germline-derived CDR1 and CDR2 are GTSNPN and SVGIG (reference sequence). The CDR3 consists of 11 residues. CDR3 DNA: TGTGCCTGGACGGTCACAGGGGGCCTGAATTTT. It yields the protein CAWTVTGGLNF.

The chain employs TRBV28 and TRBJ2-7; 11 bases fit TRBD2. The V gene's germline CDR1 is MDHEN and CDR2 SYDVKM. V was clipped by 8 bases and J by 0 bases; unmatched bases: 9. CDR3 length: 16 amino acids. The DNA for the CDR3 is TGTGCCAGCGGGCTAACCGGGACTAGCGGCTCCTACGAGCAGTACTTC. It specifies CASGLTGTSGSYEQYF.

CDR3 nucleotide sequence: TGTGCCAGCCGGGACAGGGGGACTGAAGCTTTCTTT. It translates to CASRDRGTEAFF. The chain joins TRBV19 to TRBJ1-1, with TRBD1 matching over 11 bases. V lost 9 bases, J lost 5 bases, and 2 bases stayed unmatched. The CDR3 spans 12 residues. CDR1 and CDR2 (germline): LNHDA, SQIVND (reference sequence).

The chain is built from TRBV5-5 and TRBJ1-6; TRBD1 aligns across 7 bases. The germline V gene has CDR1 SGHKS and CDR2 YYEKEE (reference sequence). The CDR3 covers 14 residues. J lost 7 bases, V lost 2 bases, and 3 bases had no gene match. CDR3 sequence: CASSLGTVNSPLHF. DNA of the CDR3: TGTGCCAGCAGCTTAGGGACAGTAAATTCACCCCTCCACTTT.

This clone was counted a few times. The chain joins TRBV11-2 to TRBJ1-2, with TRBD1 matching 7 bases. The CDR3 has 14 amino acids. V lost 5 bases and J lost 6; bases outside the gene matches: 9. Germline V gene sequence: CDR1 SGHAT, CDR2 FQNNGV. The CDR3 spells CASSLPGQPDGYTF. Here the CDR3 DNA reads TGTGCCAGCAGCCTACCGGGACAGCCAGATGGCTACACCTTC.

This chain links TRBV30 with TRBJ2-7; TRBD2 matches at 7 bases. This CDR3 region has 15 residues. Germline loops: CDR1 GTSNPN, CDR2 SVGIG (reference sequence). V was pared by 2 bases and J by 0 bases, with 7 bases of the junction left unmatched. In DNA form, the CDR3 reads TGTGCCTGGAGTTCCCAGCGGGGCGACTCCTACGAGCAGTACTTC. Protein sequence: CAWSSQRGDSYEQYF.

This chain uses TRBV9 with TRBJ1-5; 8 nucleotides line up with TRBD1. This CDR3 has 16 amino acids. V trimming: 0 bases; J trimming: 4 bases; junction bases outside the gene matches: 6. Germline V gene sequence: CDR1 SGDLS, CDR2 YYNGEE. As DNA, the CDR3 is TGTGCCAGCAGCGTAGGAGGACAGGGTCTGAATCAGCCCCAGCATTTT. It specifies CASSVGGQGLNQPQHF.

This clone came up a few times. J is TRBJ1-1 and V is TRBV5-5; the match to TRBD1 covers 8 bases. CDR1 is SGHKS and CDR2 is YYEKEE in the germline V gene (reference sequence). Germline trimming cut 4 bases from V and 4 bases from J; bases unmatched to any gene: 6. The CDR3 consists of 14 residues. CDR3 residues: CASSGQGRLTEAFF. As DNA, the CDR3 is TGTGCCAGCAGCGGACAGGGACGGCTCACTGAAGCTTTCTTT.

This rearrangement joins TRBV4-1 to TRBJ2-7; 9 bases match TRBD2. This CDR3 is 14 amino acids long. V gave up 1 base and J gave up 5 bases; unmatched junction bases: 3. CDR1 is MGHRA and CDR2 is YSYEKL in the germline V gene. This CDR3 is CASSQVGTSNEQYF. The CDR3, as DNA: TGCGCCAGCAGCCAAGTAGGGACTAGCAACGAGCAGTACTTC.

This rearrangement joins TRBV6-5 to TRBJ1-1, with 8 bases identical to TRBD1. The CDR3 runs to 14 residues. V was pared by 2 bases and J by 4 bases, with 3 bases of the junction left unmatched. Germline values: CDR1 MNHEY, CDR2 SVGAGI. CDR3 DNA sequence: TGTGCCAGCAGTTACCGAACAGGGGGCACTGAAGCTTTCTTT. Its protein is CASSYRTGGTEAFF.

This rearrangement joins TRBV9 to TRBJ1-5; TRBD1 might be the D (6 bases). This CDR3 comprises 15 residues. CDR1 and CDR2 (germline): SGDLS, YYNGEE. V lost 4 bases and J lost 3, with 14 bases in between. The CDR3 protein is CASSLYGTPNQPQHF. In DNA form, the CDR3 reads TGTGCCAGCAGCCTTTACGGGACACCCAATCAGCCCCAGCATTTT.

The J gene is TRBJ2-5, the V gene TRBV27; 10 bases are a match to TRBD2. Per germline, CDR1 MNHEY and CDR2 SMNVEV (reference sequence). The CDR3 loop spans 15 amino acids. V dropped 5 bases and J dropped 6; count of bases not matched to a gene: 9. For the CDR3, the DNA is TGTGCCAGCAGTCTCCTAGCGGGAGAGACAAAGACCCAGTACTTC. Protein product: CASSLLAGETKTQYF.

This clone came up once. The chain employs TRBV4-1 and TRBJ1-1, with TRBD1 identical over 9 bases. V lost 4 bases, J lost 6 bases, and 6 bases stayed unmatched. There are 14 residues in the CDR3. Germline V gene lookup returns CDR1 MGHRA and CDR2 YSYEKL. CDR3 coding DNA: TGCGCCAGCAGCCCTGGGACAGGGATGGCTGAAGCTTTCTTT. Amino acid sequence: CASSPGTGMAEAFF.

The rearrangement joins TRBV29-1 to TRBJ1-2, with 11 bases fitting TRBD1. The V and J ends lost 4 bases and 1 base, in that order; junction bases with no gene match: 8. CDR3 length: 16 residues. Germline V gene sequence: CDR1 SQVTM, CDR2 ANQGSEA. CDR3 in amino acids: CSVVGTGGEVNYGYTF. Written as DNA, the CDR3 is TGCAGCGTTGTGGGGACAGGGGGAGAAGTTAACTATGGCTACACCTTC.

The rearrangement joins TRBV7-8 to TRBJ2-3, with a tentative D call TRBD2 (6 bases). Between the trimmed V and J ends, which lost 5 bases and 1 base, there was a span of 16 bases. This CDR3 has 16 amino acids. From germline, CDR1 is SGHVS and CDR2 FQNEAQ. This chain's CDR3 is CASSTTDYQGTDTQYF. The CDR3 DNA reads TGTGCCAGCAGCACCACGGACTACCAGGGCACAGATACGCAGTATTTT. Using reference TRBV7-8 and TRBJ2-3 for the parts outside the CDR3, the full variable domain is GAGVSQSPRYKVAKRGQDVALRCDPISGHVSLFWYQQALGQGPEFLTYFQNEAQLDKSGLPSDRFFAERPEGSVSTLKIQRTQQEDSAVYLCASSTTDYQGTDTQYFGPGTRLTVL.

The genes are TRBV28 and TRBJ1-1; possibly TRBD1 for D (6 bases). V lost 7 bases and J 4 bases, leaving 13 bases between the germline ends. The germline gives CDR1 MDHEN, CDR2 SYDVKM. There are 13 residues in the CDR3. The CDR3 loop is CASKDQGGTEAFF. The DNA of the CDR3 is TGTGCCAGCAAAGATCAAGGGGGCACTGAAGCTTTCTTT.

The V and J genes are TRBV27 and TRBJ2-7; 11 bases agree with TRBD2. Germline trimming cut 4 bases from V and 4 bases from J; bases unmatched to any gene: 12. This CDR3 region has 17 residues. The germline V gene encodes CDR1 MNHEY and CDR2 SMNVEV (reference sequence). The CDR3 spells CASSSLLAGADLYEQYF. CDR3 DNA sequence: TGTGCCAGCAGTTCCCTACTAGCGGGAGCGGACCTTTACGAGCAGTACTTC.

V and J are TRBV14 and TRBJ1-4, with a weak D call TRBD1 (5 bases). This CDR3 is 16 amino acids long. V lost 0 bases and J 8 bases, leaving 16 bases between the germline ends. CDR1 and CDR2 from the germline V gene are SGHDN and FVKESK. CDR3 in amino acids: CASSQEGGAWEEKLFF. In DNA, the CDR3 is TGTGCCAGCAGCCAAGAGGGCGGGGCTTGGGAGGAAAAACTGTTTTTT.